These 22 T cell receptor beta chains were all obtained from the same sample, sequenced in a study of shared clonotypes between healthy human individuals. Sequencing was performed with immunoSEQ multiplex PCR; in TCRdb, only in-frame clones are kept and a portion is missing. The data hold about 680,000 clones, with around 92% observed a single time. Naive CD8 cells lacked CD45RO and underwent positive selection for CCR7, leaving out terminally differentiated effector memory CD45RA+ cells. Sample: naive CD8+ T cells sorted from blood. The source of these receptors is a man aged 25-45 years in good health.

This clone has a handful of counts. The rearrangement links TRBV7-9 to TRBJ2-1, with a possible D match to TRBD2 (5 bases). The CDR3 spans 12 residues. Trimming pared 3 bases from V and 9 bases from J, leaving 9 bases between. Germline V gene sequence: CDR1 SEHNR, CDR2 FQNEAQ (reference sequence). CDR3 DNA: TGTGCCAGCAGCTTCGAGGGTGTTGAGCAGTTCTTC. It yields the protein CASSFEGVEQFF.

CDR3 in DNA: TGTGCCAGCAGCTTGTTAAGACTAGCCCACTCTGGGGCCAACGTCCTGACTTTC. As protein: CASSLLRLAHSGANVLTF. The V gene is TRBV5-5, the J gene TRBJ2-6, with 7 bases fitting TRBD2. Germline-derived CDR1 and CDR2 are SGHKS and YYEKEE (reference sequence). The J segment lost 0 bases and the V segment lost 1 base, leaving 7 bases of the junction unmatched. The CDR3 covers 18 residues. The full variable domain, in which reference TRBV5-5 and TRBJ2-6 provide the parts outside the CDR3, is DAGVTQSPTHLIKTRGQQVTLRCSPISGHKSVSWYQQVLGQGPQFIFQYYEKEERGRGNFPDRFSARQFPNYSSELNVNALLLGDSALYLCASSLLRLAHSGANVLTFGAGSRLTVL.

V gene TRBV15 combines with J gene TRBJ2-7; 8 bases align to TRBD2. The CDR3 is 15 residues long. Germline CDR1 LNHNV, CDR2 YYDKDF (reference sequence). The V and J ends lost 2 bases and 6 bases, in that order; junction bases with no gene match: 9. The CDR3 coding sequence is TGTGCCACCAGCAGACCCCCGGGACTAGTCCCCGAGCAGTACTTC. The encoded protein is CATSRPPGLVPEQYF.

The chain recombines TRBV9 with TRBJ2-7, with a tentative D call TRBD2 (7 bases). The CDR3 covers 15 residues. The germline V and J ends were trimmed by 4 bases and 5 bases, with 19 bases remaining between them. The germline gives CDR1 SGDLS, CDR2 YYNGEE. In DNA, the CDR3 is TGTGCCAGCAGCCCCTGGGGGGGCGGGAGACACGAGCAGTACTTC. Translating it yields CASSPWGGGRHEQYF.

This chain uses TRBV7-9 with TRBJ2-3; 7 bases line up with TRBD2. After removal of 0 bases from V and 3 bases from J, the junction contained 9 bases not matched to a gene. The CDR3 spans 17 residues. Germline V gene lookup returns CDR1 SEHNR and CDR2 FQNEAQ (reference sequence). The CDR3 is CASSLAHHPGLTDTQYF. In DNA form, the CDR3 reads TGTGCCAGCAGCTTAGCCCATCACCCGGGACTAACAGATACGCAGTATTTT.

This clone was counted between two and nine times. The same CDR3 also results from other DNA sequences found in this sample. The gene calls are TRBV27 and TRBJ1-5, with a possible D match to TRBD1 (6 bases). The CDR3 has 16 amino acids. Between the trimmed V and J ends, which lost 6 bases and 0 bases, there was a span of 15 bases. CDR1 and CDR2 (germline): MNHEY, SMNVEV (reference sequence). CDR3 loop: CASRPGQTLSNQPQHF. CDR3 nucleotides: TGTGCCAGCAGACCTGGACAGACTCTTAGCAATCAGCCCCAGCATTTT.

The CDR3 DNA is TGTGCCAGCAGCCCTGGGATCAGCGGTTACAATGAGCAGTTCTTC. This translates into CASSPGISGYNEQFF. The genes are TRBV27 and TRBJ2-1, with D maybe TRBD2 (5 bases). V shed 6 bases and J shed 4 bases, with 16 bases lying between them. The CDR3 contains 15 residues. From germline, CDR1 is MNHEY and CDR2 SMNVEV (reference sequence).

The CDR3 DNA sequence: TGTGCCAGCAGCCAAACCATAAGGGTTGGCACCGGGGAGCTGTTTTTT. Its translation: CASSQTIRVGTGELFF. The chain has TRBV11-2 and TRBJ2-2; D call uncertain. The V gene lost 5 bases and the J gene lost 4 bases, with 17 bases spanning the gap. The CDR3 contains 16 residues. Germline assignment: CDR1 SGHAT and CDR2 FQNNGV.

The V gene is TRBV27, the J gene TRBJ2-7; D ambiguous. The CDR3 contains 15 residues. The ends were cut back, 3 bases at V and 4 bases at J, with 16 bases in the middle. Germline-derived CDR1 and CDR2 are MNHEY and SMNVEV (reference sequence). Written as DNA, the CDR3 is TGTGCCAGCAGTTTGTCGTCTCTCCCCCCTTACGAGCAGTACTTC. Residues: CASSLSSLPPYEQYF.

The genes are TRBV7-9 and TRBJ1-2; 9 bases agree with TRBD1. From germline, CDR1 is SEHNR and CDR2 FQNEAQ (reference sequence). The CDR3 has 17 amino acids. V was clipped by 1 base and J by 4 bases; unmatched bases: 10. The CDR3 DNA reads TGTGCCAGCAGCTTAGGGGCGACAGGGGGTAGGGTCTATGGCTACACCTTC. This sequence encodes CASSLGATGGRVYGYTF. The full variable domain, its missing parts supplied by reference TRBV7-9 and TRBJ1-2, is DTGVSQNPRHKITKRGQNVTFRCDPISEHNRLYWYRQTLGQGPEFLTYFQNEAQLEKSRLLSDRFSAERPKGSFSTLEIQRTEQGDSAMYLCASSLGATGGRVYGYTFGSGTRLTVV.

This chain joins TRBV27 and TRBJ2-7; TRBD2 agrees at 8 bases. The CDR3 consists of 14 residues. With 6 bases clipped from V and 0 bases from J, the junction kept 4 bases outside the gene matches. The germline V gene has CDR1 MNHEY and CDR2 SMNVEV (reference sequence). CDR3 residues: CASSYSGNSYEQYF. CDR3 in DNA: TGTGCCAGCAGCTATAGCGGGAACTCCTACGAGCAGTACTTC.

The chain is built from TRBV2 and TRBJ2-1, with 10 nucleotides matching TRBD1. Germline values: CDR1 SNHLY, CDR2 FYNNEI. The J segment lost 12 bases and the V segment lost 6 bases, leaving 20 bases of the junction unmatched. The CDR3 has 17 amino acids. For the CDR3, the DNA is TGTGCCAGCAGCGCTGATACCGGGACAGGGGACAAAATTGGGCAGTTCTTC. Its protein product is CASSADTGTGDKIGQFF.

The chain couples TRBV5-6 to TRBJ1-5; 12 nucleotides agree with TRBD1. Germline V gene lookup returns CDR1 SGHDT and CDR2 YYEEEE. V was clipped by 8 bases and J by 1 base; unmatched bases: 1. The CDR3 has 14 residues. CDR3 amino acids: CARGQGASNQPQHF. Written as DNA, the CDR3 is TGTGCCAGGGGACAGGGGGCAAGCAATCAGCCCCAGCATTTT.

The rearrangement uses TRBV14 and TRBJ2-5, with 10 positions matching TRBD2. This CDR3 region has 16 residues. J gave up 2 bases and V 0 bases, and 3 bases lay outside the gene matches. Per germline, CDR1 SGHDN and CDR2 FVKESK. The CDR3 DNA reads as TGTGCCAGCAGCCAAGAAGGGACTAGCGATCAAGAGACCCAGTACTTC. Its protein product is CASSQEGTSDQETQYF. The full variable domain, completed using reference TRBV14 and TRBJ2-5, is EAGVTQFPSHSVIEKGQTVTLRCDPISGHDNLYWYRRVMGKEIKFLLHFVKESKQDESGMPNNRFLAERTGGTYSTLKVQPAELEDSGVYFCASSQEGTSDQETQYFGPGTRLLVL.

This chain connects TRBV6-5 to TRBJ1-1, with 7 nucleotides matching TRBD1. This CDR3 region has 12 residues. Germline V gene data show CDR1 as MNHEY and CDR2 as SVGAGI. V lost 6 bases, J lost 4 bases, and 2 bases stayed unmatched. CDR3 in amino acids: CASRQGSTEAFF. The CDR3 DNA is TGTGCCAGCAGACAGGGGAGCACTGAAGCTTTCTTT.

The gene calls are TRBV6-5 and TRBJ1-1, with D unclear. V was cut by 0 bases and J by 7 bases, with 18 bases left in between. The V gene's germline CDR1 is MNHEY and CDR2 SVGAGI. This CDR3 has 16 residues. The CDR3 reads CASSYSPRLEKHEAFF. The CDR3 region has the DNA TGTGCCAGCAGTTACTCGCCCCGACTCGAAAAGCATGAAGCTTTCTTT.

V is TRBV4-1 and J is TRBJ2-7, with 9 bases fitting TRBD2. V dropped 3 bases and J dropped 6; count of bases not matched to a gene: 3. There are 13 residues in the CDR3. The germline V gene encodes CDR1 MGHRA and CDR2 YSYEKL. The CDR3 spells CASSQTSGFEQYF. The DNA for the CDR3 is TGCGCCAGCAGCCAGACTAGCGGTTTCGAGCAGTACTTC.

The chain recombines TRBV28 with TRBJ2-1; TRBD2 matches at 11 bases. The length of the CDR3 is 18 residues. The junction had 12 bases not matched to a gene; V was cut back by 3 bases and J by 5 bases. The germline V gene encodes CDR1 MDHEN and CDR2 SYDVKM. The CDR3 is CASSLPPVAGGPDNEQFF. In nucleotides, the CDR3 is TGTGCCAGCAGTTTGCCTCCCGTAGCGGGAGGGCCCGACAATGAGCAGTTCTTC.

The chain links TRBV27 to TRBJ1-2; 8 nucleotides match TRBD1. V lost 5 bases, J lost 4 bases, and 9 bases stayed unmatched. Germline V lookup: CDR1 MNHEY, CDR2 SMNVEV (reference sequence). This CDR3 contains 15 residues. The DNA of the CDR3 is TGTGCCAGCAGTCCTTCGACAGGGGCGAGCTATGGCTACACCTTC. This translates into CASSPSTGASYGYTF.

The chain links TRBV7-9 to TRBJ2-3, with D possibly called TRBD1 or TRBD2 (5 bases each). The CDR3 covers 14 residues. In germline, CDR1 is SEHNR, CDR2 FQNEAQ (reference sequence). V was clipped by 5 bases and J by 10 bases, with 19 bases between them. CDR3: CASSLPGTDASQYF. The CDR3 DNA is TGTGCCAGCAGCCTACCTGGGACGGACGCTTCGCAGTATTTT.

The CDR3 DNA is TGTGCCAGCAGCCCGACGGGACAGGGGGCCTACAATGAGCAGTTCTTC. Translating gives CASSPTGQGAYNEQFF. The genes are TRBV7-9 and TRBJ2-1; 11 bases align to TRBD1. V lost 5 bases to trimming and J lost 2 bases; unmatched junction nucleotides: 5. The V gene's germline CDR1 is SEHNR and CDR2 FQNEAQ (reference sequence). There are 16 residues in the CDR3.

The J gene is TRBJ2-7, the V gene TRBV7-6; 9 nucleotides agree with TRBD2. This CDR3 contains 15 residues. V dropped 2 bases and J dropped 3; count of bases not matched to a gene: 5. Germline V gene data show CDR1 as SGHVS and CDR2 as FNYEAQ. The CDR3 DNA follows: TGTGCCAGCAGCTTACAGGCTAGCGGGAACTACGAGCAGTACTTC. Its translation: CASSLQASGNYEQYF.